Each of the 13 T cell receptor beta chains below was sequenced from the same sample in a study of T-cell reconstitution after alpha-beta-depleted transplantation in children. Preparation of the TCRbeta library used unique molecular identifiers. One entry per CDR3 protein, called by TCRdb with MiXCR from the PCR reads. The table has around 450,000 distinct CDR3 sequences, over 9.5% seen once. The specimen comprised PBMCs, sampled before TCRalphabeta/CD19-depleted stem cell transplant. The receptors were sampled from a child aged 2 to 10 with inherited bone marrow failure, due to receive a stem cell transplant.

This rearrangement joins TRBV27 to TRBJ1-1, with D possibly being TRBD1 (5 bases). Germline CDR1 MNHEY, CDR2 SMNVEV (reference sequence). V shed 4 bases and J shed 8 bases, with 14 bases lying between them. The CDR3 has 13 residues. The CDR3 DNA reads TGTGCCAGCAGTTCCCGACAGAGGACCGAAGCTTTCTTT. Its protein product is CASSSRQRTEAFF.

V usage is TRBV20-1 and J usage is TRBJ2-1; D is uncertain. Looked up from germline, CDR1 is DFQATT and CDR2 is SNEGSKA (reference sequence). The CDR3 extends over 15 amino acids. V was shortened by 6 bases and J by 0 bases, with 15 bases between the two germline ends. Written as DNA, the CDR3 is TGCAGTGCCGAGCTACTCCGGTACTCCTACAATGAGCAGTTCTTC. Protein sequence: CSAELLRYSYNEQFF.

This clonotype was seen at least ten times. The J gene is TRBJ1-1, the V gene TRBV5-4, with D uncertain. V lost 1 base, J lost 2 bases, and 3 bases lay in between. Germline V gene sequence: CDR1 SGHNT, CDR2 YYREEE (reference sequence). The CDR3 extends over 12 amino acids. CDR3 protein: CASSLHNTEAFF. The CDR3 DNA reads as TGTGCCAGCAGCTTGCATAACACTGAAGCTTTCTTT.

This clonotype has ten or more counts. J is TRBJ2-7 and V is TRBV27, with D perhaps matching TRBD1 (6 bases). CDR1 is MNHEY, CDR2 SMNVEV, per germline (reference sequence). The CDR3 covers 15 residues. Trimming stripped 4 bases from V and 3 bases from J, with 16 bases between. This CDR3 reads CASSSPNHRDYEQYF. The CDR3 region has the DNA TGTGCCAGCAGTTCCCCGAACCACAGGGACTACGAGCAGTACTTC.

This clonotype was recorded many times. V gene TRBV29-1 combines with J gene TRBJ1-2, with D uncertain. V lost 5 bases and J 0 bases, leaving 7 bases between the germline ends. The CDR3 extends over 12 amino acids. CDR1 is SQVTM, CDR2 ANQGSEA, per germline. The CDR3 reads CSVLRANYGYTF. The CDR3 nucleotides are TGCAGCGTTTTGCGAGCTAACTATGGCTACACCTTC.

About this clonotype: This may arise from a read error, as a much more abundant clone is one base away. The V call is TRBV4-1, the J call TRBJ2-2; tentative D call: TRBD2 (6 bases). This CDR3 has 15 amino acids. The germline gives CDR1 MGHRA, CDR2 YSYEKL. The CDR3 reads CASSHGGDSTGDLFF. CDR3 nucleotides: TGCGCCAGCAGCCACGGGGGAGACAGCACCGGGGACCTGTTTTTT.

This clonotype was detected ten times or more. This chain joins TRBV7-8 and TRBJ1-1; TRBD1 might be the D (5 bases). This CDR3 has 15 amino acids. CDR1 is SGHVS, CDR2 FQNEAQ, per germline. Trimming removed 1 base at V and 5 bases at J, with 14 bases between. The CDR3 here is CASSLVGGRGTEAFF. CDR3 nucleotide sequence: TGTGCCAGCAGCTTAGTCGGGGGGAGAGGAACTGAAGCTTTCTTT. The full variable domain, rest sourced from reference TRBV7-8 and TRBJ1-1, is GAGVSQSPRYKVAKRGQDVALRCDPISGHVSLFWYQQALGQGPEFLTYFQNEAQLDKSGLPSDRFFAERPEGSVSTLKIQRTQQEDSAVYLCASSLVGGRGTEAFFGQGTRLTVV.

This clonotype was seen many times. The chain combines TRBV6-2 or TRBV6-3 with TRBJ2-3; 9 nucleotides line up with TRBD2. V shed 5 bases and J 5 bases; nucleotides not matched to a gene: 5. The germline V gene has CDR1 MNHEY and CDR2 SVGEGT. CDR3 length: 14 residues. CDR3 coding DNA: TGTGCCAGCAGTCGTAGCGGGAGCGGAGATACGCAGTATTTT. It codes for CASSRSGSGDTQYF.

This clonotype was picked up many times. This chain connects TRBV20-1 to TRBJ2-1, with 7 bases that match TRBD2. The CDR3 consists of 15 residues. V shed 5 bases and J 8 bases; nucleotides not matched to a gene: 15. Germline-derived CDR1 and CDR2 are DFQATT and SNEGSKA (reference sequence). The CDR3 sequence: CSALGGERFPYEQFF. Here the CDR3 DNA reads TGCAGTGCTTTGGGGGGGGAGAGGTTCCCGTATGAGCAGTTCTTC.

This clonotype has only a few counts. Germline is not matched at one junction end, which may reflect a read error. The rearrangement uses TRBV11-2 and TRBJ2-7; TRBD2 matches at 14 bases. The CDR3 is made up of 15 amino acids. Per germline, CDR1 SGHAT and CDR2 FQNNGV. CDR3 in amino acids: CASSFDPGLAGEKDF. The CDR3 DNA follows: TGTGCCAGCAGCTTTGATCCGGGACTAGCGGGAGAAAAGGACTTC.

This clonotype came up a few times. The J gene is TRBJ1-1, the V gene TRBV28; D is possibly TRBD1 (5 bases). This CDR3 is built from 17 residues. The V gene's germline CDR1 is MDHEN and CDR2 SYDVKM. The germline V and J ends were trimmed by 6 bases and 0 bases, with 20 bases remaining between them. The CDR3 DNA is TGTGCCAGCAGAGGGGTGGGCCGCTCGTCCTTGAACACTGAAGCTTTCTTT. Its protein is CASRGVGRSSLNTEAFF.

In the case of this clonotype: This clone may be a read error of a much larger clone one base away. The CDR3 sequence is CASSQAGVCNEQFF. For the CDR3, the DNA is TGTGCCAGCTCTCAAGCGGGAGTGTGCAATGAGCAGTTCTTC. The rearrangement uses TRBV27 and TRBJ2-1; 8 bases align to TRBD2. With 8 bases clipped from V and 6 bases from J, the junction kept 9 bases outside the gene matches. From germline, CDR1 is MNHEY and CDR2 SMNVEV (reference sequence). This CDR3 is built from 14 residues.

This clonotype was picked up many times. V gene TRBV2 combines with J gene TRBJ2-4; 7 nucleotides line up with TRBD2. With V trimmed by 3 bases and J by 0 bases, 5 bases remained unmatched. Germline lookup yields CDR1 SNHLY and CDR2 FYNNEI. This CDR3 spans 16 amino acids. CDR3 loop: CASSDWLAAAKNIQYF. The CDR3 DNA is TGTGCCAGCAGTGACTGGCTAGCGGCAGCCAAAAACATTCAGTACTTC.